This entry lists 25 T cell receptor beta chains sequenced from one sample in a study of blood T cell repertoires in COVID-19. Sequencing used immunoSEQ multiplex PCR; TCRdb keeps in-frame clones, though not all of them. The sample holds 130,000 or so clones, around 89% seen once. The sequenced material came from peripheral blood. The receptors originated from a man aged 45-65 years with active or convalescent COVID-19.

The chain uses TRBV29-1 and TRBJ1-3, with D possibly TRBD1 on 6 matching bases. The CDR3 is 14 amino acids. The ends were cut back, 0 bases at V and 2 bases at J, with 8 bases in the middle. CDR1 and CDR2 (germline): SQVTM, ANQGSEA. CDR3 DNA: TGCAGCGTTGAAGACCCAGGGGCTGGAAACACCATATATTTT. Translation: CSVEDPGAGNTIYF.

The V and J genes are TRBV27 and TRBJ2-5; 7 bases fit TRBD1. The CDR3 loop spans 13 amino acids. With 6 bases clipped from V and 5 bases from J, the junction kept 6 bases outside the gene matches. CDR1 MNHEY and CDR2 SMNVEV come from the germline V gene (reference sequence). The CDR3 here is CASRLDRFETQYF. The CDR3 bases are TGTGCCAGCAGGCTGGACAGGTTTGAGACCCAGTACTTC.

The V gene is TRBV7-9, the J gene TRBJ1-5; no clear D. This CDR3 contains 14 residues. The germline gives CDR1 SEHNR, CDR2 FQNEAQ (reference sequence). The V end lost 1 base, the J end lost 1 base, and 5 bases lay between the germline ends. This chain's CDR3 is CASSLVGSNQPQHF. CDR3 sequence (DNA): TGTGCCAGCAGCTTAGTGGGCAGCAATCAGCCCCAGCATTTT. The full variable domain, completed using reference TRBV7-9 and TRBJ1-5, is DTGVSQNPRHKITKRGQNVTFRCDPISEHNRLYWYRQTLGQGPEFLTYFQNEAQLEKSRLLSDRFSAERPKGSFSTLEIQRTEQGDSAMYLCASSLVGSNQPQHFGDGTRLSIL.

The rearrangement uses TRBV24-1 and TRBJ1-5, with 9 bases identical to TRBD1. The CDR3 loop spans 15 amino acids. The ends lost 4 bases at V and 7 bases at J; junction bases unmatched: 7. CDR1 and CDR2 from the germline V gene are KGHDR and SFDVKD. CDR3 nucleotides: TGTGCCACCAGTGACAACAGGGGGCATGGACAGCCCCAGCATTTT. Amino acid sequence: CATSDNRGHGQPQHF.

This clone has just one count. This sequence joins TRBV6-7 and TRBJ2-2; 12 bases agree with TRBD2. TRBV6-7 falls under the ORF class, with uncertain function. The CDR3 is 21 residues long. V lost 2 bases to trimming and J lost 4 bases; unmatched junction nucleotides: 17. CDR3 in amino acids: CASSYPKTSGRCPRVTGELFF. The CDR3 DNA reads TGTGCCAGCAGTTACCCTAAGACTAGCGGGAGATGTCCCCGGGTCACCGGGGAGCTGTTTTTT.

This chain uses TRBV5-6 with TRBJ1-2, with D uncertain. This CDR3 has 13 amino acids. Trimming cost V 4 bases and J 4 bases, with 11 bases left between them. The germline gives CDR1 SGHDT, CDR2 YYEEEE. The CDR3 DNA follows: TGTGCCAGCAGCCTAGGGAGAGGCTATGGCTACACCTTC. Translated: CASSLGRGYGYTF.

The genes are TRBV7-2 and TRBJ2-7, with D perhaps matching TRBD2 (6 bases). Between the trimmed V and J ends, which lost 1 base and 4 bases, there was a span of 11 bases. The CDR3 is made up of 14 amino acids. In germline, CDR1 is SGHTA, CDR2 FQGNSA. The CDR3 sequence: CASSLVNSGYEQYF. The CDR3 bases are TGTGCCAGCAGCTTAGTCAATAGCGGTTACGAGCAGTACTTC.

V usage is TRBV14 and J usage is TRBJ2-7; 7 bases are a match to TRBD1. The germline V gene has CDR1 SGHDN and CDR2 FVKESK. This CDR3 contains 14 residues. J gave up 4 bases and V 1 base, and 4 bases lay outside the gene matches. As DNA, the CDR3 is TGTGCCAGCAGCCAAGCCGGGACAGCTTACGAGCAGTACTTC. Translated: CASSQAGTAYEQYF.

The V call is TRBV25-1, the J call TRBJ2-3, with no clear D. Germline V gene lookup returns CDR1 MGHDK and CDR2 SYGVNS. V was pared by 5 bases and J by 4 bases, with 13 bases between. This CDR3 region has 14 residues. DNA of the CDR3: TGTGCCAGCAGTACTGTGGAGTCATCAGATACGCAGTATTTT. Translated, it gives CASSTVESSDTQYF.

The V call is TRBV3-1 (or the pseudogene TRBV3-2), the J call TRBJ2-7; D not resolved. V lost 1 base to trimming and J lost 1 base, with 8 bases between them. The CDR3 totals 14 residues. Germline CDR1 and CDR2: LGHDT and YNNKEL (reference sequence). Here the CDR3 DNA reads TGTGCCAGCAGCCAAGCTTACGGGTCCTACGAGCAGTACTTC. It codes for CASSQAYGSYEQYF.

This chain uses TRBV6-2 or TRBV6-3 with TRBJ1-4, with 10 bases matching TRBD1. Germline trimming cut 6 bases from V and 10 bases from J; bases unmatched to any gene: 8. Germline CDR1 MNHEY, CDR2 SVGEGT. The CDR3 is 14 residues long. As DNA, the CDR3 is TGTGCCAGCAGCGGACAGGGGGGATCGGGAAAACTGTTTTTT. Its translation is CASSGQGGSGKLFF.

Comment on this clone: Additional DNA sequences in this sample encode the identical CDR3. The rearrangement uses TRBV24-1 and TRBJ1-5; D possibly corresponds to TRBD1 (5 bases). The germline gives CDR1 KGHDR, CDR2 SFDVKD. The CDR3 covers 15 residues. V was shortened by 4 bases and J by 1 base, with 10 bases between the two germline ends. The CDR3 nucleotides read TGTGCCACCAGTGACCCGACAGTGAGCAATCAGCCCCAGCATTTT. Translated, it gives CATSDPTVSNQPQHF.

This chain joins TRBV24-1 and TRBJ1-1, with 7 bases aligning to TRBD1. The CDR3 covers 13 residues. With V trimmed by 2 bases and J by 8 bases, 4 bases remained unmatched. Germline V CDR1 and CDR2: KGHDR, SFDVKD. This CDR3 reads CATSDSGTEEAFF. The CDR3 DNA is TGTGCCACCAGTGATTCTGGGACAGAGGAAGCTTTCTTT.

This clone has only one observation. The chain uses TRBV7-9 and TRBJ2-7; TRBD1 aligns across 11 bases. CDR1 SEHNR and CDR2 FQNEAQ come from the germline V gene (reference sequence). This CDR3 comprises 18 residues. Germline trimming cut 5 bases from V and 0 bases from J; bases unmatched to any gene: 12. CDR3 in amino acids: CASSTPGTGGTPSYEQYF. The CDR3 coding sequence is TGTGCCAGCAGCACCCCCGGGACAGGGGGTACTCCCTCCTACGAGCAGTACTTC.

The chain couples TRBV2 to TRBJ2-5; TRBD1 agrees at 8 bases. This CDR3 region has 14 residues. V was pared by 9 bases and J by 4 bases, with 10 bases of the junction left unmatched. CDR1 is SNHLY, CDR2 FYNNEI, per germline. The CDR3: CARTDRVNGETQYF. The DNA for the CDR3 is TGTGCCAGGACGGACAGGGTAAATGGAGAGACCCAGTACTTC.

Notes on this clone: At the DNA level, this CDR3 is encoded by other sequences in the same sample as well. The chain employs TRBV6-5 and TRBJ2-2; TRBD1 matches at 8 bases. CDR1 and CDR2 from the germline V gene are MNHEY and SVGAGI. The V segment lost 5 bases and the J segment 4 bases; nucleotides outside the gene matches: 3. The CDR3 length is 14 residues. The DNA for the CDR3 is TGTGCCAGCAGTCTAGGACAGGGCACCGGGGAGCTGTTTTTT. As protein: CASSLGQGTGELFF.

This clone was observed a single time. The chain's CDR3 is CASSRGGAYTGELFF. CDR3 DNA: TGTGCCAGTAGTCGAGGCGGGGCTTACACCGGGGAGCTGTTTTTT. This rearrangement joins TRBV19 to TRBJ2-2; D perhaps matches TRBD2 (6 bases). V was cut by 5 bases and J by 3 bases, with 13 bases left in between. CDR3 length: 15 residues. Germline CDR1 and CDR2: LNHDA and SQIVND (reference sequence). The variable domain in full, completed from reference TRBV19 and TRBJ2-2, reads DGGITQSPKYLFRKEGQNVTLSCEQNLNHDAMYWYRQDPGQGLRLIYYSQIVNDFQKGDIAEGYSVSREKKESFPLTVTSAQKNPTAFYLCASSRGGAYTGELFFGEGSRLTVL.

The J gene is TRBJ1-1, the V gene TRBV4-2; D is ambiguous. CDR1 is LGHNA and CDR2 is YNFKEQ in the germline V gene. This CDR3 region has 14 residues. Trimming removed 2 bases at V and 1 base at J, with 8 bases between. CDR3 sequence: CASSQSRGNTEAFF. CDR3 coding DNA: TGTGCCAGCAGCCAAAGCCGGGGGAACACTGAAGCTTTCTTT.

This clone was seen only once. The V and J genes are TRBV3-1 (or the pseudogene TRBV3-2) and TRBJ2-5; D uncertain. This CDR3 comprises 16 residues. V lost 0 bases, J lost 5 bases, and 16 bases lay in between. Looked up from germline, CDR1 is LGHDT and CDR2 is YNNKEL (reference sequence). CDR3 bases: TGTGCCAGCAGCCAAGATCTGACTGTAGCTCGGGAGACCCAGTACTTC. Protein: CASSQDLTVARETQYF.

V usage is TRBV7-2 and J usage is TRBJ1-1; 10 bases map to TRBD1. The CDR3 is made up of 18 amino acids. The V gene's germline CDR1 is SGHTA and CDR2 FQGNSA. With 5 bases clipped from V and 0 bases from J, the junction kept 12 bases outside the gene matches. CDR3 loop: CASSLGRTGGGMNTEAFF. CDR3 DNA: TGTGCCAGCAGCCTAGGTAGGACAGGGGGTGGGATGAACACTGAAGCTTTCTTT.

This clone was picked up one time. The chain recombines TRBV9 with TRBJ2-7; tentative D call: TRBD1 (6 bases). Between the trimmed V and J ends, which lost 3 bases and 1 base, there was a span of 11 bases. Germline CDR1 and CDR2: SGDLS and YYNGEE. The CDR3 sequence is 14 residues long. The CDR3 coding sequence is TGTGCCAGCAGCGCGACTGACAGGTCCTACGAGCAGTACTTC. Amino acids: CASSATDRSYEQYF.

The rearrangement joins TRBV5-5 to TRBJ2-7; D is perhaps TRBD2 (5 bases). Germline CDR1 and CDR2: SGHKS and YYEKEE (reference sequence). CDR3 size: 14 residues. V lost 0 bases and J lost 1, with 8 bases in between. Here the CDR3 reads CASSLGGGSYEQYF. The CDR3 region has the DNA TGTGCCAGCAGCTTGGGTGGCGGGTCCTACGAGCAGTACTTC.

This chain links TRBV20-1 with TRBJ1-1; D gene ambiguous. The CDR3 totals 11 residues. Germline values: CDR1 DFQATT, CDR2 SNEGSKA (reference sequence). DNA of the CDR3: TGCAGACCCGAGGGGAACACTGAAGCTTTCTTT. Translated: CRPEGNTEAFF.

This clone came up a few times. The V call is TRBV27, the J call TRBJ2-3; TRBD2 aligns across 7 bases. The CDR3 totals 14 residues. V lost 2 bases, J lost 5 bases, and 4 bases stayed unmatched. Germline loops: CDR1 MNHEY, CDR2 SMNVEV (reference sequence). In DNA, the CDR3 is TGTGCCAGCAGTTTAAGCGGGACTGTAGATACGCAGTATTTT. It encodes CASSLSGTVDTQYF.

This rearrangement joins TRBV29-1 to TRBJ1-2, with 7 bases lining up with TRBD1. Trimming removed 7 bases from V and 9 bases from J; junction bases left unmatched: 5. Germline V gene data show CDR1 as SQVTM and CDR2 as ANQGSEA. The CDR3 consists of 10 residues. CDR3 in DNA: TGCAGCGCAGGGGGGGGAAGCTACACCTTC. Protein sequence: CSAGGGSYTF.